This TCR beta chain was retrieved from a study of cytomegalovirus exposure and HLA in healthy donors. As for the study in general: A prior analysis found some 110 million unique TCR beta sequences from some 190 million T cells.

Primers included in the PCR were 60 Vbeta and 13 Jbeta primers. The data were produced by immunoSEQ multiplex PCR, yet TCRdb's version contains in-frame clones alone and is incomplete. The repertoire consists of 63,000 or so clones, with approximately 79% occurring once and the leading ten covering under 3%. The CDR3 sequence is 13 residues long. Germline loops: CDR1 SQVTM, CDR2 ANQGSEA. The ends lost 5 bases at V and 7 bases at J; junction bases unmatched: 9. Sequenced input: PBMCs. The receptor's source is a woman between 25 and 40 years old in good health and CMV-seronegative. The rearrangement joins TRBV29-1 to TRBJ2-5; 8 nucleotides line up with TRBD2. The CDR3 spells CSVQKKAGVTQYF. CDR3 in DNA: TGCAGCGTTCAAAAAAAAGCGGGAGTGACCCAGTACTTC.